A selection of T cell receptor beta chains follows, all from one sample in a study of cytomegalovirus exposure and HLA in healthy donors. Produced via immunoSEQ multiplex PCR; TCRdb's table is partial and in-frame only. Of approximately 150,000 clones in the sample, about four fifths were seen once. Material for sequencing was PBMCs. The receptors here all came from a man aged 25-40 years in good health and CMV-seropositive. Both conserved end residues are part of each CDR3. A D gene is named only where the DNA matches it firmly. Clone size is stated in some rows and not others, as once, few, many or a class when expanded.

CASSEWGQGIGYGYTF	TGTGCTAGCAGTGAATGGGGACAGGGTATCGGCTATGGCTACACCTTC	TRBD1	TRBV6-1	TRBJ1-2	NA
CASSLSSGERWNTEAFF	TGTGCCAGCAGCTTAAGTTCAGGGGAGAGATGGAACACTGAAGCTTTCTTT	NA	TRBV7-2	TRBJ1-1	NA
CSVTGATEAFF	TGCAGCGTGACAGGGGCCACTGAAGCTTTCTTT	TRBD1	TRBV29-1	TRBJ1-1	NA
CASSLRSGRGYTDTQYF	TGTGCCAGCAGCTTACGGAGCGGGAGAGGGTACACAGATACGCAGTATTTT	TRBD2	TRBV7-3	TRBJ2-3	NA
CASRTGTGSEKLFF	TGTGCCAGCAGGACCGGGACAGGTTCGGAAAAACTGTTTTTT	TRBD1	TRBV7-9	TRBJ1-4	NA
CASSPKPGGTHEQYF	TGTGCCAGCAGTCCCAAGCCAGGGGGGACCCACGAGCAGTACTTC	NA	TRBV27	TRBJ2-7	NA
CASSNPTTGNNEQFF	TGTGCCAGCAGCAACCCAACGACAGGAAACAATGAGCAGTTCTTC	NA	TRBV7-6	TRBJ2-1	NA
CAWRGNRGNEKLFF	TGTGCCTGGAGAGGGAACAGGGGCAATGAAAAACTGTTTTTT	TRBD1	TRBV30	TRBJ1-4	NA
CATSRVVLSYNEQFF	TGTGCCACCAGCAGAGTCGTCCTCTCCTACAATGAGCAGTTCTTC	NA	TRBV15	TRBJ2-1	NA
CASSQDWGRTEAFF	TGCGCCAGCAGCCAAGATTGGGGGCGGACTGAAGCTTTCTTT	NA	TRBV4-3	TRBJ1-1	NA
CASSGPGLHTDTQYF	TGTGCCAGCAGCGGTCCGGGACTTCACACAGATACGCAGTATTTT	NA	TRBV6-4	TRBJ2-3	NA
CASSRANYGYTF	TGTGCCAGCAGCCGAGCTAACTATGGCTACACCTTC	NA	TRBV6-5	TRBJ1-2	few
CASMKGEGNQPQHF	TGTGCCAGCATGAAAGGGGAGGGCAATCAGCCCCAGCATTTT	NA	TRBV6-1	TRBJ1-5	NA
CASSQVLGAAFEAFF	TGTGCCAGCAGCCAAGTACTGGGGGCGGCTTTCGAAGCTTTCTTT	NA	TRBV4-2	TRBJ1-1	NA
CASSLGQGQETQYF	TGTGCCAGCAGTCTCGGACAGGGCCAAGAGACCCAGTACTTC	TRBD1	TRBV27	TRBJ2-5	NA
CASSPSGGGNTIYF	TGTGCCAGCAGCCCCAGCGGGGGTGGAAACACCATATATTTT	NA	TRBV7-3	TRBJ1-3	few
CASSQVLLAPDTQYF	TGCGCCAGCAGCCAAGTTCTCCTAGCACCCGATACGCAGTATTTT	NA	TRBV4-1	TRBJ2-3	NA
CASSSHRGAGANVLTF	TGCGCCAGCAGCTCCCATCGGGGGGCTGGGGCCAACGTCCTGACTTTC	TRBD2	TRBV5-1	TRBJ2-6	NA
CASSLDGQNHYEQYF	TGTGCCAGCAGCTTAGACGGACAGAACCACTACGAGCAGTACTTC	NA	TRBV11-3	TRBJ2-7	NA
CASSNLIYRAPYEQYF	TGTGCCAGCAGCAATTTGATCTACAGGGCACCCTACGAGCAGTACTTC	NA	TRBV2	TRBJ2-7	NA
CASSLASSGSSYNEQFF	TGCGCCAGCAGCTTGGCCTCTAGCGGGAGCTCCTACAATGAGCAGTTCTTC	TRBD2	TRBV5-1	TRBJ2-1	NA
CASSSEPAQETQYF	TGTGCCAGCAGCTCGGAGCCAGCACAAGAGACCCAGTACTTC	NA	TRBV7-2	TRBJ2-5	few
CAWSPAGLHSGGYTF	TGTGCCTGGAGTCCGGCGGGACTCCACTCTGGTGGCTACACCTTC	NA	TRBV30	TRBJ1-2	NA
CASLPSGLSGKQYF	TGTGCCAGTCTACCTAGCGGGTTATCCGGGAAGCAGTACTTC	TRBD2	TRBV27	TRBJ2-7	NA
CASLGGDRVTGNTIYF	TGTGCCAGCCTGGGCGGGGACAGGGTTACTGGAAACACCATATATTTT	TRBD1	TRBV28	TRBJ1-3	NA
CSPNLETQYF	TGCAGTCCTAATCTCGAGACCCAGTACTTC	NA	TRBV20-1	TRBJ2-5	NA
CASSSSQGPSPLHF	TGCGCCAGCAGCTCGTCACAGGGGCCTTCACCCCTCCACTTT	TRBD1	TRBV5-1	TRBJ1-6	NA